This TCR beta chain appears in the sequencing data of a study of blood T cell repertoires in COVID-19. Data came from immunoSEQ multiplex PCR; TCRdb stores just in-frame clones and leaves some out. Altogether 270,000 or so clones are present, 86% being singletons, with the ten largest covering around 8.8%. The CDR3 sequence is 16 residues long. CDR1 and CDR2 from the germline V gene are KGHDR and SFDVKD. Losses at the gene ends were 0 bases for V and 2 bases for J; bases not matched to a gene: 3. Sequences were obtained from peripheral blood. The TCR originated in a man between 35 and 55 years old with active or convalescent COVID-19. This chain joins TRBV24-1 and TRBJ2-1; 7 nucleotides align to TRBD1. The CDR3 DNA sequence: TGTGCCACCAGTGATTTGGACAGGGCCACCTACAATGAGCAGTTCTTC. Its translation: CATSDLDRATYNEQFF.